This T cell receptor beta chain was retrieved from a study of T cells in women clearing cervical HPV infection. Study observations and caveats: Controls had more TRBV6-7 (0.16%) than cases (about 0.11%).

Cervical HPV DNA detected by MY09/MY11 PCR, typed by dot-blot. In the case of this clone: The antigen is not known. The read is 3 residues too short to cover the CDR3 end, so that end is filled in from the germline J gene.

Only in-frame clones appear in the TCRdb table, and some are missing; sequencing was by immunoSEQ multiplex PCR. In all, the sample yields about 46,000 clones. This CDR3 comprises 15 residues. Germline CDR1 SGHTA, CDR2 FQGTGA. Trimming took 2 bases from V and 7 from J; bases not matched to a gene: 6. Sequenced material: blood buffy coat. The chain couples TRBV7-3 to TRBJ2-1; 9 nucleotides align to TRBD2. This receptor was taken from a woman between 18 and 70 years old with a cervical HPV16 infection that either progressed to CIN3+ or cleared (not recorded which). The CDR3 region is CASSLEGLARNEQFF. The covered CDR3 bases are TGTGCCAGCAGCTTAGAGGGACTAGCTAGGAATGAG.